Listed here are 21 T cell receptor beta chains from one sample, sequenced in a study of blood T cell repertoires in COVID-19. Profiling relied on immunoSEQ multiplex PCR, and the TCRdb table lists in-frame clones only, not all of them. In the table there are 120,000 or so clones, about three quarters of which are singletons. The sample was peripheral blood. These receptors all stem from a man between 65 and 85 years old with acute or convalescent COVID-19.

V is TRBV7-9 and J is TRBJ2-2; D perhaps matches TRBD1 (5 bases). The V end was cut by 7 bases, the J end by 5 bases, with 11 bases between. The length of the CDR3 is 13 residues. Per the germline V gene, CDR1 is SEHNR and CDR2 is FQNEAQ (reference sequence). The CDR3 region is CASTWGPTGELFF. CDR3 DNA: TGTGCCAGCACCTGGGGCCCGACCGGGGAGCTGTTTTTT.

This clone was detected only once. The rearrangement links TRBV19 to TRBJ2-2; TRBD1 is a possible D gene (6 bases). The CDR3 extends over 15 amino acids. V was clipped by 2 bases and J by 4 bases, with 11 bases between them. Germline V gives CDR1 LNHDA, CDR2 SQIVND (reference sequence). The CDR3 sequence: CASSIYQGSTGELFF. The CDR3 nucleotides read TGTGCCAGTAGTATATATCAGGGGAGCACCGGGGAGCTGTTTTTT. Based on the CDR3 plus reference TRBV19 and TRBJ2-2, the full variable domain is DGGITQSPKYLFRKEGQNVTLSCEQNLNHDAMYWYRQDPGQGLRLIYYSQIVNDFQKGDIAEGYSVSREKKESFPLTVTSAQKNPTAFYLCASSIYQGSTGELFFGEGSRLTVL.

This clone has just a few counts. The gene calls are TRBV20-1 and TRBJ2-7; 8 nucleotides match TRBD1. The CDR3 totals 14 residues. Germline CDR1 reads DFQATT; CDR2 reads SNEGSKA (reference sequence). V trimming: 3 bases; J trimming: 0 bases; junction bases outside the gene matches: 4. The CDR3 DNA follows: TGCAGTGCTAGTGAGACAGGGGTCTCCTACGAGCAGTACTTC. This encodes CSASETGVSYEQYF.

This chain joins TRBV30 and TRBJ2-7; D not certain. Germline assignment: CDR1 GTSNPN and CDR2 SVGIG (reference sequence). With 4 bases removed from V and 2 bases from J, the gap between germline ends came to 6 bases. CDR3 size: 11 residues. CDR3 sequence (DNA): TGTGCCTGGACAGATACCTACGAGCAGTACTTC. Translation gives CAWTDTYEQYF.

A single count supports this clone. DNA of the CDR3: TGTGCCAGCAAGGGTAGGGGCGCGAACACCGGGGAGCTGTTTTTT. Translation: CASKGRGANTGELFF. This chain joins TRBV2 and TRBJ2-2; possible D gene TRBD1, 5 bases. CDR3 size: 15 residues. Trimming took off 7 bases at V and 0 bases at J, with 12 bases between the two ends. Looked up from germline, CDR1 is SNHLY and CDR2 is FYNNEI.

This clone has more than one count but fewer than ten. The chain is built from TRBV28 and TRBJ2-1; 11 bases are a match to TRBD2. Trimming cost V 6 bases and J 15 bases; bases outside gene matches: 22. The germline CDR1 and CDR2 sequences are MDHEN and SYDVKM. This CDR3 has 17 amino acids. The chain's CDR3 is CASRAPRVAGGPEGLFF. The DNA of the CDR3 is TGTGCCAGCAGGGCCCCGAGGGTAGCGGGAGGGCCCGAAGGGCTGTTCTTC.

V usage is TRBV7-3 and J usage is TRBJ2-3, with 7 positions matching TRBD1. Germline CDR1 is SGHTA and CDR2 is FQGTGA. CDR3 size: 16 residues. Unmatched junction bases numbered 8, after V lost 5 bases and J lost 0 bases. As DNA, the CDR3 is TGTGCCAGCAGCCTGAACGGACAGGCGAGCACAGATACGCAGTATTTT. This codes for CASSLNGQASTDTQYF.

This chain uses TRBV5-1 with TRBJ1-1; possible D gene TRBD1, 6 bases. Germline loops: CDR1 SGHRS, CDR2 YFSETQ. V lost 4 bases and J 5 bases, leaving 15 bases between the germline ends. The CDR3 is made up of 14 amino acids. The CDR3 spells CASSPQGGSTEAFF. The CDR3 DNA reads as TGCGCCAGCAGCCCACAGGGTGGTTCAACTGAAGCTTTCTTT.

The chain uses TRBV19 and TRBJ2-5, with TRBD2 matching over 8 bases. V lost 5 bases, J lost 2 bases, and 7 bases stayed unmatched. Germline CDR1 and CDR2: LNHDA and SQIVND (reference sequence). This CDR3 is 15 amino acids long. The CDR3 DNA sequence: TGTGCCAGTAGTTCCCTCGGGGGGGTTCAAGAGACCCAGTACTTC. This encodes CASSSLGGVQETQYF.

The chain couples TRBV7-2 to TRBJ2-3; possible D gene TRBD2, 5 bases. Trimming left V 5 bases short and J 3 bases short, with 9 bases between. Germline CDR1 SGHTA, CDR2 FQGNSA. This CDR3 spans 13 amino acids. Here the CDR3 reads CASSPPGTDTQYF. In nucleotides, the CDR3 is TGTGCCAGCAGCCCCCCGGGGACAGATACGCAGTATTTT. The full variable domain, with the rest looked up from reference TRBV7-2 and TRBJ2-3, is GAGVSQSPSNKVTEKGKDVELRCDPISGHTALYWYRQSLGQGLEFLIYFQGNSAPDKSGLPSDRFSAERTGGSVSTLTIQRTQQEDSAVYLCASSPPGTDTQYFGPGTRLTVL.

The chain employs TRBV19 and TRBJ2-1; TRBD2 agrees at 8 bases. V lost 8 bases and J lost 8; bases outside the gene matches: 5. CDR3 length equals 12 residues. Per the germline V gene, CDR1 is LNHDA and CDR2 is SQIVND (reference sequence). CDR3 sequence: CASSAGGDEQFF. The CDR3 coding sequence is TGTGCCAGTTCCGCGGGGGGCGATGAGCAGTTCTTC.

The chain uses TRBV7-6 and TRBJ2-2; TRBD2 might be the D (6 bases). The V and J ends lost 5 bases and 5 bases respectively, with 15 bases between them. The CDR3 totals 15 residues. Germline V CDR1 and CDR2: SGHVS, FNYEAQ. The CDR3 here is CASSPGTVKTGELFF. CDR3 in DNA: TGTGCCAGCAGCCCCGGGACTGTTAAAACCGGGGAGCTGTTTTTT. The complete variable domain, with remaining parts taken from reference TRBV7-6 and TRBJ2-2, reads GAGVSQSPRYKVTKRGQDVALRCDPISGHVSLYWYRQALGQGPEFLTYFNYEAQQDKSGLPNDRFSAERPEGSISTLTIQRTEQRDSAMYRCASSPGTVKTGELFFGEGSRLTVL.

This clone was seen only a few times. This rearrangement joins TRBV19 to TRBJ1-6, with TRBD1 identical over 9 bases. Germline CDR1 is LNHDA and CDR2 is SQIVND (reference sequence). Trimming cost V 4 bases and J 1 base; bases outside gene matches: 8. This CDR3 contains 18 residues. The CDR3 nucleotides read TGTGCCAGTAGTACGGTGACAGGGGGTGATTCCTATAATTCACCCCTCCACTTT. Its translation: CASSTVTGGDSYNSPLHF. The full variable domain, its missing parts supplied by reference TRBV19 and TRBJ1-6, is DGGITQSPKYLFRKEGQNVTLSCEQNLNHDAMYWYRQDPGQGLRLIYYSQIVNDFQKGDIAEGYSVSREKKESFPLTVTSAQKNPTAFYLCASSTVTGGDSYNSPLHFGNGTRLTVT.

The chain recombines TRBV5-1 with TRBJ1-2; possible D gene TRBD1, 5 bases. V lost 2 bases to trimming and J lost 2 bases, with 10 bases between them. CDR1 and CDR2 (germline): SGHRS, YFSETQ. This CDR3 has 14 amino acids. CDR3 sequence reads: CASSLTTDNYGYTF. CDR3 in DNA: TGCGCCAGCAGCTTAACGACAGACAACTATGGCTACACCTTC.

The rearrangement links TRBV28 to TRBJ1-5; 7 nucleotides match TRBD1. The CDR3 is 14 residues long. Germline CDR1 is MDHEN and CDR2 is SYDVKM. The V gene end was trimmed by 5 bases and the J gene end by 9 bases; junction bases not matched to a gene: 10. The chain's CDR3 is CASSPSGGKWPQHF. The CDR3 region has the DNA TGTGCCAGCAGTCCATCAGGGGGAAAATGGCCCCAGCATTTT.

V usage is TRBV4-2 and J usage is TRBJ2-7; 7 nucleotides align to TRBD1. The CDR3 is 15 residues long. Losses at the gene ends were 4 bases for V and 3 bases for J; bases not matched to a gene: 9. Germline CDR1 is LGHNA and CDR2 is YNFKEQ. DNA of the CDR3: TGTGCCAGCAGCCTGGAGTACAGGGGATACTACGAGCAGTACTTC. This codes for CASSLEYRGYYEQYF.

The CDR3 DNA reads TGTGCCAGCAGTTTCTCAGATTCACCCCTCCACTTT. It yields the protein CASSFSDSPLHF. The chain uses TRBV28 and TRBJ1-6, with unresolved D. Trimming took 3 bases from V and 8 from J, leaving 5 bases between them. The CDR3 spans 12 residues. In germline, CDR1 is MDHEN, CDR2 SYDVKM. The full variable domain, its missing parts supplied by reference TRBV28 and TRBJ1-6, is DVKVTQSSRYLVKRTGEKVFLECVQDMDHENMFWYRQDPGLGLRLIYFSYDVKMKEKGDIPEGYSVSREKKERFSLILESASTNQTSMYLCASSFSDSPLHFGNGTRLTVT.

Here the CDR3 DNA reads TGCGCCAGCAGCCAGGGGGGGCTTGGGGGTCGCTCCTACAATGAGCAGTTCTTC. This translates into CASSQGGLGGRSYNEQFF. The chain is built from TRBV4-1 and TRBJ2-1; a possible D gene is TRBD2 (7 bases). Germline CDR1 MGHRA, CDR2 YSYEKL. The germline V and J ends were trimmed by 3 bases and 0 bases, with 18 bases remaining between them. CDR3 length: 18 residues.

J is TRBJ1-2 and V is TRBV12-5, with 9 positions matching TRBD1. The trim removed 3 bases at V and 8 bases at J, leaving 16 bases unmatched. Germline CDR1 is LGHNT and CDR2 is FRNRAP. The CDR3 runs 17 residues. CDR3 nucleotide sequence: TGTGCTAGTGGTTTTACGGACCCGGGACAGGGCACGAGGGGCTACACCTTC. It codes for CASGFTDPGQGTRGYTF. The full variable domain, completed using reference TRBV12-5 and TRBJ1-2, is DARVTQTPRHKVTEMGQEVTMRCQPILGHNTVFWYRQTMMQGLELLAYFRNRAPLDDSGMPKDRFSAEMPDATLATLKIQPSEPRDSAVYFCASGFTDPGQGTRGYTFGSGTRLTVV.

This rearrangement joins TRBV5-6 to TRBJ1-2; no firm D call. This CDR3 contains 15 residues. CDR1 SGHDT and CDR2 YYEEEE come from the germline V gene. V was trimmed by 1 base and J by 0 bases, leaving 10 bases between them. For the CDR3, the DNA is TGTGCCAGCAGCTTGCGAGCGCCCGCTAACTATGGCTACACCTTC. Translation: CASSLRAPANYGYTF.

V usage is TRBV7-3 and J usage is TRBJ2-2; no definite D call. V gave up 0 bases and J gave up 4 bases, with 12 bases separating them. The CDR3 totals 16 residues. Per the germline V gene, CDR1 is SGHTA and CDR2 is FQGTGA. The CDR3 protein is CASSLTVASGTGELFF. CDR3 DNA: TGTGCCAGCAGCTTAACGGTGGCTTCGGGCACCGGGGAGCTGTTTTTT.